The 6 T cell receptor beta chains below were found in one sample sequenced in a study of cytomegalovirus exposure and HLA in healthy donors. Amplification used 60 Vbeta primers and 13 Jbeta primers. The data were produced by immunoSEQ multiplex PCR, yet TCRdb's version contains in-frame clones alone and is incomplete. The repertoire has 200,000 to 250,000 clones, approximately 79% of them found once; the top ten carry 1.5% to 2%. The sequenced sample was PBMCs. The receptors were gathered from a man in his late teens or twenties in good health and CMV-seronegative.

CDR3 protein: CAITTGQKNTEAFF. The CDR3 nucleotides read TGTGCCATCACCACAGGACAGAAGAACACTGAAGCTTTCTTT. The chain links TRBV10-3 to TRBJ1-1; maybe TRBD1 (6 bases). Germline CDR1 ENHRY, CDR2 SYGVKD. The CDR3 length is 14 residues. The V gene lost 7 bases and the J gene lost 1 base, with 13 bases spanning the gap.

The chain links TRBV10-3 to TRBJ2-7; D unresolved. The CDR3 is 13 amino acids. Trimming shortened V by 0 bases and J by 3 bases, and 6 bases separated the two germline ends. Germline CDR1 is ENHRY and CDR2 is SYGVKD. CDR3 region: CAISESSFYEQYF. CDR3 sequence (DNA): TGTGCCATCAGTGAGTCGTCTTTCTACGAGCAGTACTTC.

This clone was observed a few times. V and J are TRBV29-1 and TRBJ1-1, with 9 bases lining up with TRBD1. The germline CDR1 and CDR2 sequences are SQVTM and ANQGSEA. With 7 bases clipped from V and 0 bases from J, the junction kept 3 bases outside the gene matches. The CDR3 loop spans 13 amino acids. The CDR3 coding sequence is TGCAGCGCTGGGACAGGGATGAACACTGAAGCTTTCTTT. Protein: CSAGTGMNTEAFF.

This clone was found a few times. The J gene is TRBJ2-7, the V gene TRBV7-6; possible D gene TRBD2, 6 bases. The CDR3 runs to 17 residues. Germline loops: CDR1 SGHVS, CDR2 FNYEAQ. The V end was cut by 5 bases, the J end by 0 bases, with 20 bases between. In DNA, the CDR3 is TGTGCCAGCAGCAGCCAATCCGCGAGGGAGGCCTCCTACGAGCAGTACTTC. As protein: CASSSQSAREASYEQYF. The entire variable domain, with the rest obtained from reference TRBV7-6 and TRBJ2-7, is as follows: GAGVSQSPRYKVTKRGQDVALRCDPISGHVSLYWYRQALGQGPEFLTYFNYEAQQDKSGLPNDRFSAERPEGSISTLTIQRTEQRDSAMYRCASSSQSAREASYEQYFGPGTRLTVT.

The rearrangement links TRBV9 to TRBJ2-3, with D maybe TRBD2 (6 bases). The CDR3 extends over 15 amino acids. The germline V and J ends were trimmed by 3 bases and 4 bases, with 15 bases remaining between them. Germline V gene sequence: CDR1 SGDLS, CDR2 YYNGEE. The CDR3 sequence: CASSGGERSADTQYF. The CDR3 region has the DNA TGTGCCAGCAGCGGGGGGGAGCGGTCAGCAGATACGCAGTATTTT. The full variable domain, its missing parts supplied by reference TRBV9 and TRBJ2-3, is DSGVTQTPKHLITATGQRVTLRCSPRSGDLSVYWYQQSLDQGLQFLIQYYNGEERAKGNILERFSAQQFPDLHSELNLSSLELGDSALYFCASSGGERSADTQYFGPGTRLTVL.

The rearrangement links TRBV18 to TRBJ1-1; TRBD1 agrees at 8 bases. The CDR3 loop spans 17 amino acids. J lost 0 bases, V lost 3 bases, and 9 bases had no gene match. Germline V lookup: CDR1 KGHSH, CDR2 LQKENI. The CDR3 coding sequence is TGTGCCAGCTCACCTCCGGACCAGGGGGCCATGAACACTGAAGCTTTCTTT. Translation: CASSPPDQGAMNTEAFF.